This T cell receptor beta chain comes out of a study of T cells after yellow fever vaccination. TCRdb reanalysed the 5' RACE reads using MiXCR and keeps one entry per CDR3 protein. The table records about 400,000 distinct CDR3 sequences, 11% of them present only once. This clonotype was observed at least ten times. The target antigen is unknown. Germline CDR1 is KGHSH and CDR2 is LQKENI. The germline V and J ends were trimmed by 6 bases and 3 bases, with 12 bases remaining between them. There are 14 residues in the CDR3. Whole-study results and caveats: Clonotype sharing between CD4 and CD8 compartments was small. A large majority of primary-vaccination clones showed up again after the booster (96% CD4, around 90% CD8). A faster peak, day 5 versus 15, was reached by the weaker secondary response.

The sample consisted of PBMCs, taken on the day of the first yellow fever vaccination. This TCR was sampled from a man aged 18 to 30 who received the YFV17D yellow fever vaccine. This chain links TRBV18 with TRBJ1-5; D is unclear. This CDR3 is CASSPANTNQPQHF. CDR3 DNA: TGTGCCAGCTCCCCGGCGAATACCAATCAGCCCCAGCATTTT. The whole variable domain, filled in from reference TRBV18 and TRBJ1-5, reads NAGVMQNPRHLVRRRGQEARLRCSPMKGHSHVYWYRQLPEEGLKFMVYLQKENIIDESGMPKERFSAEFPKEGPSILRIQQVVRGDSAAYFCASSPANTNQPQHFGDGTRLSIL.